This T cell receptor (beta chain) was found in a study of identical twins. The CDR3 length is 12 residues. Trimming removed 7 bases from V and 6 bases from J, with 8 bases in between. Germline assignment: CDR1 KGHDR and CDR2 SFDVKD. TCRdb independently ran MiXCR on the 5' RACE reads; one entry per CDR3 protein. The sample consists of nearly 900,000 distinct CDR3 sequences, about 12% of them appearing once. This sample also belongs to another study, concerning yellow fever vaccine responses in identical twins.

Material: PBMCs. The clonotype originates from a woman aged 18-29 years in good health. The chain has TRBV24-1 and TRBJ2-2; possible D gene TRBD1, 6 bases. Written as DNA, the CDR3 is TGTGCCACCAGACAGGGCGCCGGGGAGCTGTTTTTT. It encodes CATRQGAGELFF.